These T cell receptor beta chains were read from a single sample in a study of blood T cells in healthy people across ages. Using its own MiXCR run on the 5' RACE reads, TCRdb lists one record per CDR3 protein. Among 1.8 million or so distinct CDR3 sequences, 35% to 50% were seen once, and the ten largest hold 20% to 25%. Sequencing was performed on blood. Receptor source: a human donor in good health. Both conserved end residues are part of each CDR3. The D gene is left open where the match is weak. For some rows the clone size is stated as once, few or many, or as a class when expanded; others skip it.

J	V	size	D	CDR3	DNA
TRBJ2-3	TRBV11-2	NA	TRBD1	CASSGNDRDLDTQYF	TGTGCCAGCAGCGGAAACGACAGGGATTTGGATACGCAGTATTTT
TRBJ2-7	TRBV6-6	NA	TRBD2	CASSYYSGGGLSYEQYF	TGTGCCAGCAGTTACTATAGCGGCGGGGGACTCTCCTACGAGCAGTACTTC
TRBJ1-1	TRBV5-1	NA	NA	CASSFGNCAEAFF	TGCGCCAGCAGCTTCGGAAATTGCGCTGAAGCTTTCTTT
TRBJ2-7	TRBV3-1	NA	NA	CASSQGGPHEQYF	TGTGCCAGCAGCCAGGGGGGGCCCCACGAGCAGTACTTC
TRBJ2-5	TRBV29-1	few	NA	CSGRTVQETQYF	TGCAGCGGGAGGACAGTTCAAGAGACCCAGTACTTC
TRBJ2-1	TRBV29-1	NA	TRBD2	CSVVGLADPRQFF	TGCAGCGTGGTTGGGCTAGCGGACCCCCGGCAGTTCTTC
TRBJ2-3	TRBV4-1	NA	TRBD2	CASSQSASGGADTQYF	TGCGCCAGCAGCCAATCAGCTAGCGGGGGCGCAGATACGCAGTATTTT
TRBJ2-7	TRBV3-1	NA	TRBD1	CASSQVGTGLSYERYF	TGTGCCAGCAGCCAAGTGGGGACAGGTCTCTCCTACGAGCGGTACTTC
TRBJ2-3	TRBV29-1	NA	NA	CSVDRTGDTQYF	TGCAGCGTTGATAGGACGGGAGATACGCAGTATTTT
TRBJ2-5	TRBV5-6	few	NA	CASSWPPVFGEETQYF	TGTGCCAGCAGCTGGCCCCCTGTGTTCGGGGAAGAGACCCAGTACTTC
TRBJ2-1	TRBV5-6	once	NA	CASSLSFGGEQFF	TGTGCCAGCAGCTTGTCGTTCGGGGGTGAGCAGTTCTTC
TRBJ2-1	TRBV13	NA	NA	CASRFGGLVFHNEQFF	TGTGCCAGCAGGTTCGGAGGGCTAGTTTTCCACAATGAGCAGTTCTTC
TRBJ1-2	TRBV29-1	NA	NA	CSVTEGYGYTF	TGCAGCGTCACCGAGGGGTATGGCTACACCTTC
TRBJ2-1	TRBV5-1	once	TRBD2	CASSLGVAGSDYNEQFF	TGCGCCAGCAGCTTGGGGGTAGCGGGATCCGATTACAATGAGCAGTTCTTC
TRBJ2-3	TRBV20-1	NA	TRBD1	CSASPGTESTDTQYF	TGCAGTGCCTCTCCCGGGACAGAGAGCACAGATACGCAGTATTTT
TRBJ2-5	TRBV7-9	NA	TRBD1	CASSSVRGTVLQETQYF	TGTGCCAGCAGCTCAGTAAGGGGGACAGTCTTACAAGAGACCCAGTACTTC
TRBJ2-3	TRBV6-6	NA	NA	CASVQFPDTQYF	TGTGCCAGCGTTCAGTTCCCAGATACGCAGTATTTT
TRBJ2-7	TRBV6-1	NA	NA	CAISQGLRTYEQYF	TGTGCCATCTCCCAGGGTCTTAGAACCTACGAGCAGTACTTC
TRBJ2-3	TRBV20-1	few	TRBD1	CSARDGHFQGVSTDTQYF	TGCAGTGCTAGAGATGGACACTTCCAGGGGGTTAGTACAGATACGCAGTATTTT
TRBJ1-1	TRBV6-1	NA	NA	CASSGSQGPAFF	TGTGCCAGCAGTGGTTCTCAGGGACCAGCTTTCTTT
TRBJ2-5	TRBV29-1	many	NA	CSVHRDFQETQYF	TGCAGCGTACACCGGGACTTCCAAGAGACCCAGTACTTC
TRBJ1-2	TRBV25-1	NA	NA	CATTTGSGYTF	TGTGCCACTACCACTGGGAGTGGCTACACCTTC
TRBJ1-5	TRBV18	NA	NA	CASSPPGFRGPQPQHF	TGTGCCAGCTCACCACCGGGATTTAGGGGACCCCAGCCCCAGCATTTT
TRBJ1-1	TRBV29-1	NA	NA	CSVEDKTYTEAFF	TGCAGCGTTGAAGACAAGACTTACACTGAAGCTTTCTTT
TRBJ1-6	TRBV4-3	NA	NA	CASSSRGFQSPLHF	TGCGCCAGCAGCTCACGGGGTTTTCAGTCACCCCTCCACTTT
TRBJ1-2	TRBV30	NA	NA	CAWNLQEGNGYTF	TGTGCCTGGAACCTTCAGGAGGGCAATGGCTACACCTTC
TRBJ1-5	TRBV4-3	few	NA	CASSQGTMAPQHF	TGCGCCAGCAGCCAAGGGACCATGGCGCCCCAGCATTTT
TRBJ2-1	TRBV6-2/TRBV6-3	NA	NA	CASSYGGLSNEQFF	TGTGCCAGCAGTTATGGGGGTTTGAGCAATGAGCAGTTCTTC
TRBJ2-3	TRBV7-9	few	TRBD1	CASSLRTGDLPDTQYF	TGTGCCAGCAGCTTGAGGACAGGGGACCTCCCGGATACGCAGTATTTT
TRBJ1-5	TRBV12-3/TRBV12-4	NA	NA	CASSFRGDLRQPQHF	TGTGCCAGCAGTTTTAGAGGTGACTTACGTCAGCCCCAGCATTTT
TRBJ1-1	TRBV7-9	few	NA	CASSQGRDNTEAFF	TGTGCCAGCAGCCAGGGGAGGGATAACACTGAAGCTTTCTTT
TRBJ1-1	TRBV4-3	NA	NA	CASSQLPPGSGLRWTEAFF	TGCGCCAGCAGCCAATTGCCTCCAGGGAGTGGGTTAAGGTGGACTGAAGCTTTCTTT
TRBJ1-1	TRBV6-2/TRBV6-3	once	NA	CASSRPTQGFTEAFF	TGTGCCAGCAGTCGACCCACACAGGGTTTCACTGAAGCTTTCTTT
TRBJ2-1	TRBV3-1	few	NA	CASSQVPNEQFF	TGTGCCAGCAGCCAAGTTCCTAATGAGCAGTTCTTC
TRBJ1-1	TRBV5-1	NA	TRBD1	CASSPTIFMTGREEAFF	TGCGCCAGCAGCCCCACGATATTTATGACAGGGCGGGAGGAAGCTTTCTTT
TRBJ2-1	TRBV20-1	NA	NA	CSARVAWNEQFF	TGCAGTGCTAGAGTGGCGTGGAATGAGCAGTTCTTC
TRBJ2-3	TRBV7-3	few	NA	CASSSSPGSTDTQYF	TGTGCCAGCAGCTCATCTCCAGGGAGCACAGATACGCAGTATTTT
TRBJ1-2	TRBV24-1	few	TRBD1	CATSDSTGGAYGYTF	TGTGCCACCAGTGATTCGACAGGGGGGGCCTATGGCTACACCTTC
TRBJ1-2	TRBV7-3	NA	TRBD1	CASSRTPDRGTYGYTF	TGTGCCAGCAGCCGTACCCCGGACAGGGGGACGTATGGCTACACCTTC
TRBJ2-5	TRBV5-1	many	NA	CASSSTYQETQYF	TGCGCCAGCAGCTCCACGTACCAAGAGACCCAGTACTTC
TRBJ1-4	TRBV12-3/TRBV12-4	NA	NA	CASSLGYRVNEKLFF	TGTGCCAGCAGTTTAGGGTACAGGGTTAATGAAAAACTGTTTTTT
TRBJ2-5	TRBV5-1	NA	TRBD2	CASSLTTSEGGETQYF	TGCGCCAGCAGCCTGACGACTAGCGAGGGTGGAGAGACCCAGTACTTC
TRBJ2-1	TRBV7-2	few	TRBD2	CASSLWGGSSYNEQFF	TGTGCCAGCAGCTTATGGGGGGGGAGCTCCTACAATGAGCAGTTCTTC
TRBJ1-1	TRBV5-6	NA	NA	CASSLAMGGTEAFF	TGTGCCAGTAGCCTAGCCATGGGGGGGACTGAAGCTTTCTTT
TRBJ1-2	TRBV2	NA	NA	CACSDTENLYGYTF	TGTGCCTGCAGTGACACGGAAAACTTATATGGCTACACCTTC
TRBJ2-2	TRBV7-2	few	TRBD1	CASSIRWGGQGRNTGELFF	TGTGCCAGCAGCATACGTTGGGGGGGACAGGGGCGCAACACCGGGGAGCTGTTTTTT
TRBJ2-3	TRBV6-1	NA	NA	CASSHGGFPADTQYF	TGTGCCAGCAGTCACGGGGGTTTTCCGGCAGATACGCAGTATTTT
TRBJ1-4	TRBV7-2	NA	NA	CASSYRGSYDEKLFF	TGTGCCAGCAGCTATAGAGGGTCATACGATGAAAAACTGTTTTTT
TRBJ2-4	TRBV27	NA	NA	CASSLHDTTKNIQYF	TGTGCCAGCAGTCTCCATGACACGACCAAAAACATTCAGTACTTC
TRBJ1-2	TRBV27	few	NA	CASSSAGLPNYGYTF	TGTGCCAGCAGTTCCGCGGGACTCCCTAACTATGGCTACACCTTC
TRBJ2-5	TRBV9	few	TRBD1	CASSEGQGTIETQYF	TGCGCCAGCAGCGAGGGACAGGGGACAATTGAGACCCAGTACTTC
TRBJ2-5	TRBV15	NA	NA	CATRNWEGTQYF	TGTGCCACCCGAAATTGGGAAGGGACCCAGTACTTC
TRBJ1-5	TRBV19	NA	NA	CASSMNGYYQPQHF	TGTGCCAGTAGTATGAACGGATACTATCAGCCCCAGCATTTT
TRBJ1-2	TRBV20-1	NA	NA	CSATRSSQGGYTF	TGCAGTGCTACGCGCTCCAGTCAGGGGGGCTACACCTTC
TRBJ2-6	TRBV7-9	NA	NA	CACSLAPLLTGANVLTF	TGTGCCTGCAGCTTAGCGCCCTTACTTACCGGGGCCAACGTCCTGACTTTC